Below, 29 T cell receptor beta chains from the same sample are listed, as sequenced in a study of T cell responses to AZD1222 COVID-19 vaccine. Produced via immunoSEQ multiplex PCR; TCRdb's table is partial and in-frame only. The sample lists 150,000 to 180,000 clones; roughly nine tenths were seen once. Specimen: peripheral blood, collected on day 0 of MenACWY control vaccination. The receptors were sampled from an adult in good health.

The genes are TRBV7-8 and TRBJ1-3, with D maybe TRBD1 (6 bases). Germline-derived CDR1 and CDR2 are SGHVS and FQNEAQ. The CDR3 consists of 16 residues. V shed 3 bases and J shed 4 bases, with 16 bases lying between them. The CDR3 spells CASSFSLGAVGNTIYF. The CDR3 bases are TGTGCCAGCAGCTTCAGCCTGGGGGCGGTGGGAAACACCATATATTTT.

The J gene is TRBJ1-2, the V gene TRBV28; no definite D call. Germline lookup yields CDR1 MDHEN and CDR2 SYDVKM. Trimming left V 6 bases short and J 1 base short, with 18 bases between. The CDR3 length is 16 residues. This chain's CDR3 is CASRGSGYGLNYGYTF. Here the CDR3 DNA reads TGTGCCAGCAGGGGCTCCGGGTACGGACTTAACTATGGCTACACCTTC.

The CDR3 nucleotides are TGTGCCAGCTCACGGGGACAGGGAGGATCCGAGCAGTACTTC. Translating it yields CASSRGQGGSEQYF. The rearrangement uses TRBV18 and TRBJ2-7; TRBD1 aligns across 9 bases. In germline, CDR1 is KGHSH, CDR2 LQKENI. The CDR3 totals 14 residues. Trimming removed 4 bases from V and 6 bases from J; junction bases left unmatched: 7.

The chain has TRBV11-2 and TRBJ2-7; 8 bases fit TRBD2. The CDR3 extends over 16 amino acids. The ends lost 5 bases at V and 4 bases at J; junction bases unmatched: 13. The V gene's germline CDR1 is SGHAT and CDR2 FQNNGV. The DNA of the CDR3 is TGTGCCAGCAGCCCACTAGCGATCCGGGAGGGGTACGAGCAGTACTTC. It translates to CASSPLAIREGYEQYF.

The rearrangement joins TRBV11-2 to TRBJ2-1, with 8 bases that match TRBD2. The J segment lost 2 bases and the V segment lost 2 bases, leaving 5 bases of the junction unmatched. Germline lookup yields CDR1 SGHAT and CDR2 FQNNGV. The CDR3 consists of 16 residues. CDR3 amino acids: CASSLHPGLAYNEQFF. The CDR3 DNA sequence: TGTGCCAGCAGCTTACACCCGGGACTAGCCTACAATGAGCAGTTCTTC.

Only one count was recorded for this clone. This sequence joins TRBV11-2 and TRBJ1-2, with TRBD1 identical over 9 bases. Trimming removed 4 bases from V and 4 bases from J; junction bases left unmatched: 7. This CDR3 has 15 amino acids. The germline V gene has CDR1 SGHAT and CDR2 FQNNGV. CDR3 in amino acids: CASSSQGARGYGYTF. CDR3 nucleotide sequence: TGTGCCAGCAGCTCACAGGGGGCGCGGGGCTATGGCTACACCTTC.

The sample holds one count of this clone. The V call is TRBV20-1, the J call TRBJ1-1; D gene uncertain. V was shortened by 8 bases and J by 4 bases, with 11 bases between the two germline ends. The CDR3 extends over 11 amino acids. Per the germline V gene, CDR1 is DFQATT and CDR2 is SNEGSKA (reference sequence). CDR3 amino acids: CSPRMATEAFF. CDR3 DNA sequence: TGCAGTCCGAGAATGGCCACTGAAGCTTTCTTT.

V is TRBV9 and J is TRBJ2-1; 8 nucleotides line up with TRBD2. With 1 base clipped from V and 8 bases from J, the junction kept 5 bases outside the gene matches. This CDR3 has 14 amino acids. Per the germline V gene, CDR1 is SGDLS and CDR2 is YYNGEE. CDR3 in DNA: TGTGCCAGCAGCGTACGGGGGGGAGTGGATGAGCAGTTCTTC. Its protein product is CASSVRGGVDEQFF.

This rearrangement joins TRBV24-1 to TRBJ1-2; D remains ambiguous. The CDR3 spans 13 residues. In germline, CDR1 is KGHDR, CDR2 SFDVKD. V lost 4 bases and J lost 2, with 7 bases in between. CDR3 nucleotides: TGTGCCACCAGTGACGCCAGCAACTATGGCTACACCTTC. Translation gives CATSDASNYGYTF.

This chain links TRBV10-2 with TRBJ2-2, with D possibly being TRBD2 (7 bases). The CDR3 loop spans 13 amino acids. Germline V gene lookup returns CDR1 WSHSY and CDR2 SAAADI. V was cut by 8 bases and J by 3 bases, with 10 bases left in between. CDR3 in amino acids: CASGGADTGELFF. The CDR3, as DNA: TGCGCCAGCGGGGGGGCCGACACCGGGGAGCTGTTTTTT.

The chain uses TRBV11-3 and TRBJ2-3; D is undetermined. Trimming removed 5 bases from V and 6 bases from J, with 15 bases in between. Germline values: CDR1 SGHNT, CDR2 YENEEA. The CDR3 totals 14 residues. CDR3 protein: CASSPAAVGDTQYF. The CDR3 DNA reads as TGTGCCAGCAGCCCGGCGGCGGTGGGGGATACGCAGTATTTT.

The chain joins TRBV28 to TRBJ2-7, with D unclear. Germline assignment: CDR1 MDHEN and CDR2 SYDVKM. The CDR3 runs 15 residues. Trimming left V 2 bases short and J 0 bases short, with 11 bases between. Written as DNA, the CDR3 is TGTGCCAGCAGTTTACTCAGAGGCTCCTCCTACGAGCAGTACTTC. Encoded protein: CASSLLRGSSYEQYF.

V usage is TRBV28 and J usage is TRBJ2-7; possibly TRBD2 for D (5 bases). Germline V gene lookup returns CDR1 MDHEN and CDR2 SYDVKM. CDR3 size: 13 residues. Trimming took 7 bases from V and 1 from J, leaving 11 bases between them. The CDR3 spells CASTTSGSYEQYF. CDR3 bases: TGTGCCAGCACCACTTCGGGGTCCTACGAGCAGTACTTC. Supplemented by reference TRBV28 and TRBJ2-7, the full variable domain reads DVKVTQSSRYLVKRTGEKVFLECVQDMDHENMFWYRQDPGLGLRLIYFSYDVKMKEKGDIPEGYSVSREKKERFSLILESASTNQTSMYLCASTTSGSYEQYFGPGTRLTVT.

The J gene is TRBJ1-1, the V gene TRBV19; D may be TRBD1 (5 bases). This CDR3 region has 15 residues. Germline values: CDR1 LNHDA, CDR2 SQIVND (reference sequence). Trimming left V 7 bases short and J 0 bases short, with 15 bases between. This CDR3 is CASTPGGGMNTEAFF. The CDR3 DNA reads TGTGCCAGTACCCCCGGTGGGGGGATGAACACTGAAGCTTTCTTT.

This sequence joins TRBV28 and TRBJ1-1; a possible D gene is TRBD1 (6 bases). This CDR3 is 14 amino acids long. V shed 4 bases and J shed 4 bases, with 13 bases lying between them. Germline CDR1 MDHEN, CDR2 SYDVKM. The CDR3 spells CASSSLGGRTEAFF. CDR3 bases: TGTGCCAGCAGTTCATTGGGGGGGCGCACTGAAGCTTTCTTT.

The chain uses TRBV19 and TRBJ1-2; TRBD1 is a possible D gene (6 bases). Germline lookup yields CDR1 LNHDA and CDR2 SQIVND (reference sequence). The V and J ends lost 7 bases and 3 bases respectively, with 12 bases between them. CDR3 size: 13 residues. The CDR3 region is CASNYREDYGYTF. The CDR3 bases are TGTGCCAGTAATTACAGGGAGGACTATGGCTACACCTTC.

This clone occurred a few times. The rearrangement links TRBV12-3 or TRBV12-4 to TRBJ1-1; maybe TRBD1 (5 bases). This CDR3 comprises 12 residues. The V end lost 10 bases, the J end lost 2 bases, and 11 bases lay between the germline ends. The CDR3 DNA is TGTGCCACCCTCAGGGTAAACACTGAAGCTTTCTTT. Its translation is CATLRVNTEAFF.

The V gene is TRBV24-1, the J gene TRBJ1-4, with a weak D call TRBD1 (6 bases). Trimming took 2 bases from V and 7 from J, leaving 7 bases between them. The CDR3 runs 13 residues. Germline loops: CDR1 KGHDR, CDR2 SFDVKD. CDR3 DNA: TGTGCCACCAGTGATTCGGACAGTGAAAAACTGTTTTTT. Protein: CATSDSDSEKLFF.

The chain has TRBV6-4 and TRBJ1-2; 7 bases fit TRBD1. Unmatched junction bases numbered 9, after V lost 6 bases and J lost 8 bases. Germline values: CDR1 MRHNA, CDR2 SNTAGT. The CDR3 runs 13 residues. The CDR3 spells CASRAGGLGGYTF. As DNA, the CDR3 is TGTGCCAGCAGAGCAGGGGGATTGGGAGGCTACACCTTC.

The chain links TRBV5-1 to TRBJ2-3; D gene ambiguous. Germline V gene lookup returns CDR1 SGHRS and CDR2 YFSETQ. The CDR3 runs to 13 residues. Trimming cost V 7 bases and J 3 bases, with 12 bases left between them. The DNA for the CDR3 is TGCGCCAGCGCGTTGATGAGGACAGATACGCAGTATTTT. As protein: CASALMRTDTQYF. Complete variable domain (other parts from reference TRBV5-1 and TRBJ2-3): KAGVTQTPRYLIKTRGQQVTLSCSPISGHRSVSWYQQTPGQGLQFLFEYFSETQRNKGNFPGRFSGRQFSNSRSEMNVSTLELGDSALYLCASALMRTDTQYFGPGTRLTVL.

The chain links TRBV2 to TRBJ1-5; D is possibly TRBD1 (6 bases). CDR3 length equals 14 residues. In germline, CDR1 is SNHLY, CDR2 FYNNEI. Deletions cut 6 bases from V and 2 bases from J, with 11 bases between. CDR3: CASSVDSRNQPQHF. CDR3 coding DNA: TGTGCCAGCAGCGTGGACAGCCGCAATCAGCCCCAGCATTTT.

The rearrangement uses TRBV10-2 and TRBJ1-6, with 7 bases aligning to TRBD1. Germline V lookup: CDR1 WSHSY, CDR2 SAAADI. This CDR3 has 18 amino acids. The junction had 21 bases not matched to a gene; V was cut back by 3 bases and J by 13 bases. The CDR3 is CASSDLGTESLSGRPLHF. CDR3 coding DNA: TGCGCCAGCAGTGATTTAGGGACAGAGTCTTTGAGTGGCAGGCCCCTCCACTTT.

This rearrangement joins TRBV27 to TRBJ2-7; possibly TRBD2 for D (7 bases). The V and J ends lost 5 bases and 4 bases respectively, with 12 bases between them. CDR3 length equals 13 residues. Germline V gene sequence: CDR1 MNHEY, CDR2 SMNVEV (reference sequence). The CDR3 bases are TGTGCCAGCAGTAGGGGGACTATTTACGAGCAGTACTTC. This codes for CASSRGTIYEQYF.

The rearrangement links TRBV6-6 to TRBJ1-5; D may be TRBD1 (6 bases). The CDR3 has 15 residues. The V gene's germline CDR1 is MNHNY and CDR2 SVGAGI (reference sequence). Trimming left V 5 bases short and J 0 bases short, with 11 bases between. DNA of the CDR3: TGTGCCAGCAGTCCTAGGGGACATAGCAATCAGCCCCAGCATTTT. Protein product: CASSPRGHSNQPQHF.

The genes are TRBV7-5 and TRBJ1-5; the listed D gene, TRBD1, was not tested against the DNA. TRBV7-5 is noted as a pseudogene. The CDR3 is 15 amino acids. CDR3 bases: TGTGTCAGAAGCTTTGACAGGGCCAACAATCAGCCCCAGCATTTT. It yields the protein CVRSFDRANNQPQHF.

The CDR3 DNA reads TGTGCCAGCAAAACAGATAGCAATCAGCCCCAGCATTTT. Amino acid sequence: CASKTDSNQPQHF. The V gene is TRBV12-3 or TRBV12-4, the J gene TRBJ1-5; D remains unclear. CDR3 size: 13 residues. V lost 7 bases and J lost 0, with 7 bases in between.

The chain joins TRBV2 to TRBJ2-1, with TRBD1 matching 8 bases. Germline trimming cut 6 bases from V and 3 bases from J; bases unmatched to any gene: 7. There are 15 residues in the CDR3. CDR1 is SNHLY, CDR2 FYNNEI, per germline. CDR3 sequence (DNA): TGTGCCAGCAGCGCTCAGGGGGCAATCTACAATGAGCAGTTCTTC. It is translated as CASSAQGAIYNEQFF. The full variable domain, rest sourced from reference TRBV2 and TRBJ2-1, is EPEVTQTPSHQVTQMGQEVILRCVPISNHLYFYWYRQILGQKVEFLVSFYNNEISEKSEIFDDQFSVERPDGSNFTLKIRSTKLEDSAMYFCASSAQGAIYNEQFFGPGTRLTVL.

The gene calls are TRBV9 and TRBJ1-4, with 7 bases lining up with TRBD1. The CDR3 covers 14 residues. CDR1 is SGDLS and CDR2 is YYNGEE in the germline V gene. V lost 4 bases and J lost 8; bases outside the gene matches: 8. CDR3 nucleotides: TGTGCCAGCAGCCCTACAGGGGTAGGAGAAAAACTGTTTTTT. Protein: CASSPTGVGEKLFF. Full variable domain (remainder filled in from reference TRBV9 and TRBJ1-4): DSGVTQTPKHLITATGQRVTLRCSPRSGDLSVYWYQQSLDQGLQFLIQYYNGEERAKGNILERFSAQQFPDLHSELNLSSLELGDSALYFCASSPTGVGEKLFFGSGTQLSVL.

This chain uses TRBV19 with TRBJ1-2; TRBD1 might be the D (5 bases). V lost 2 bases and J 2 bases, leaving 9 bases between the germline ends. CDR3 size: 14 residues. Germline CDR1 is LNHDA and CDR2 is SQIVND (reference sequence). In DNA, the CDR3 is TGTGCCAGTAGTATAAAGGGGATCAACTATGGCTACACCTTC. Translating it yields CASSIKGINYGYTF.